The 22 T cell receptor beta chains presented below share a single source sample, sequenced in a study of response to subunit inactivated influenza vaccine. TCRdb re-analysed the RT-PCR reads in MiXCR, keeping a single row per CDR3 protein. The sample consists of about 700,000 distinct CDR3 sequences, 15% to 19% of them appearing once. This material consisted of PBMCs from blood, taken roughly 12 days after vaccination. The receptors derive from a man aged 50-60 years who received an inactivated influenza vaccine.

This clonotype was recorded at least ten times. The chain employs TRBV12-3 or TRBV12-4 and TRBJ1-1, with D uncertain. Trimming took 7 bases from V and 1 from J, leaving 19 bases between them. CDR3 length: 16 residues. The DNA of the CDR3 is TGTGCCAGCAATGGTTATGTCCCCACTGGGAACACTGAAGCTTTCTTT. Encoded protein: CASNGYVPTGNTEAFF.

This clonotype was seen more than once but under ten times. The chain links TRBV7-9 to TRBJ2-6; D is uncertain. The CDR3 is made up of 14 amino acids. The V end was cut by 3 bases, the J end by 2 bases, with 5 bases between. Germline-derived CDR1 and CDR2 are SEHNR and FQNEAQ (reference sequence). CDR3 coding DNA: TGTGCCAGCAGCTTTTGGGCTGGGGCCAACGTCCTGACTTTC. Protein product: CASSFWAGANVLTF.

The sample holds a few counts of this clonotype. DNA of the CDR3: TGCAGCTCCGGAAGGGGGCTGGAGACCCAGTACTTC. Translated, it gives CSSGRGLETQYF. This chain joins TRBV29-1 and TRBJ2-5, with TRBD1 matching over 7 bases. The CDR3 is 12 amino acids. The trim removed 8 bases at V and 5 bases at J, leaving 8 bases unmatched. The germline V gene has CDR1 SQVTM and CDR2 ANQGSEA.

The CDR3 spells CSASFQGPYEQYF. CDR3 nucleotide sequence: TGCAGTGCTAGCTTTCAGGGTCCCTACGAGCAGTACTTC. This chain uses TRBV20-1 with TRBJ2-7, with D maybe TRBD1 (5 bases). The CDR3 runs 13 residues. Germline V lookup: CDR1 DFQATT, CDR2 SNEGSKA (reference sequence). Trimming stripped 3 bases from V and 2 bases from J, with 11 bases between.

This clonotype was counted only a few times. The rearrangement joins TRBV2 to TRBJ2-1, with a possible D match to TRBD1 (6 bases). The germline V gene has CDR1 SNHLY and CDR2 FYNNEI. The CDR3 extends over 16 amino acids. Trimming stripped 1 base from V and 2 bases from J, with 12 bases between. The CDR3 here is CASSEGTGLAYNEQFF. CDR3 sequence (DNA): TGTGCCAGCAGTGAAGGAACAGGGCTGGCCTACAATGAGCAGTTCTTC.

This clonotype came up many times. CDR3 bases: TGTGCCAGCAGCTTGACCGCGGGGGCGAACACCGGGGAGCTGTTTTTT. Its translation: CASSLTAGANTGELFF. The V gene is TRBV5-6, the J gene TRBJ2-2; 7 bases fit TRBD2. Per germline, CDR1 SGHDT and CDR2 YYEEEE. There are 16 residues in the CDR3. Trimming removed 1 base from V and 0 bases from J; junction bases left unmatched: 3.

The chain has TRBV6-5 and TRBJ1-5, with TRBD1 identical over 8 bases. The CDR3 extends over 16 amino acids. In germline, CDR1 is MNHEY, CDR2 SVGAGI. Trimming at V came to 5 bases and at J to 7 bases, leaving 13 bases not matched to a gene. The CDR3 region has the DNA TGTGCCAGCAGTAACCTCCGACAGGGGCCCAGGCAGCCCCAGCATTTT. As protein: CASSNLRQGPRQPQHF.

CDR3 sequence: CASSLVGGFSYNEQFF. The CDR3, as DNA: TGTGCCAGCAGCTTGGTTGGGGGGTTTTCCTACAATGAGCAGTTCTTC. The chain links TRBV5-6 to TRBJ2-1, with a weak D call TRBD2 (6 bases). V was pared by 0 bases and J by 1 base, with 11 bases between. The CDR3 is 16 amino acids. Per germline, CDR1 SGHDT and CDR2 YYEEEE.

The J gene is TRBJ2-3, the V gene TRBV20-1; TRBD1 might be the D (6 bases). The CDR3 length is 12 residues. The ends were cut back, 5 bases at V and 5 bases at J, with 11 bases in the middle. Germline CDR1 and CDR2: DFQATT and SNEGSKA (reference sequence). This chain's CDR3 is CSAPGQQDTQYF. DNA for the CDR3: TGCAGTGCTCCTGGACAGCAAGATACGCAGTATTTT.

This clonotype was picked up a small number of times. The chain combines TRBV5-6 with TRBJ2-7; 7 bases fit TRBD1. The CDR3 loop spans 14 amino acids. Germline assignment: CDR1 SGHDT and CDR2 YYEEEE. Trimming at V came to 6 bases and at J to 3 bases, leaving 9 bases not matched to a gene. The CDR3 sequence is CASTQTGTIYEQYF. The CDR3 nucleotides read TGTGCCAGCACCCAGACAGGGACAATCTACGAGCAGTACTTC.

This clonotype was detected a few times. V is TRBV5-1 and J is TRBJ2-7, with no clear D. The V end was cut by 4 bases, the J end by 0 bases, with 11 bases between. The germline CDR1 and CDR2 sequences are SGHRS and YFSETQ. The CDR3 covers 14 residues. The CDR3 DNA reads as TGCGCCAGCAGCCGGGTGGGCCGCTCCTACGAGCAGTACTTC. It is translated as CASSRVGRSYEQYF.

The chain uses TRBV2 and TRBJ1-5; D is perhaps TRBD1 (5 bases). V lost 6 bases, J lost 6 bases, and 12 bases lay in between. The CDR3 is 13 amino acids. CDR1 is SNHLY, CDR2 FYNNEI, per germline. The CDR3 coding sequence is TGTGCCAGCAGCGCAGGGTGGTCTCAGCCCCAGCATTTT. Translation gives CASSAGWSQPQHF.

There are a few counts of this clonotype. This chain links TRBV7-2 with TRBJ1-1; D is possibly TRBD1 (5 bases). This CDR3 is 14 amino acids long. Per germline, CDR1 SGHTA and CDR2 FQGNSA. Trimming cost V 0 bases and J 7 bases, with 12 bases left between them. Written as DNA, the CDR3 is TGTGCCAGCAGCTTAGCAGGGGCCGAGGGTGAAGCTTTCTTT. It translates to CASSLAGAEGEAFF.

This clonotype was seen only a few times. V gene TRBV20-1 combines with J gene TRBJ2-3; 7 positions agree with TRBD1. Germline trimming cut 4 bases from V and 2 bases from J; bases unmatched to any gene: 6. Germline CDR1 reads DFQATT; CDR2 reads SNEGSKA (reference sequence). CDR3 size: 14 residues. CDR3 protein: CSANPGQLTDTQYF. CDR3 DNA: TGCAGTGCTAACCCGGGACAGCTCACAGATACGCAGTATTTT.

This clonotype has a handful of counts. The J gene is TRBJ1-2, the V gene TRBV11-1; 9 positions agree with TRBD1. The CDR3 sequence is 16 residues long. Germline V gene data show CDR1 as SGHAT and CDR2 as FQDESV (reference sequence). The V and J ends lost 5 bases and 0 bases, in that order; junction bases with no gene match: 7. The CDR3 here is CASSPTDRGTNYGYTF. The CDR3 nucleotides read TGTGCCAGCAGCCCTACGGACAGGGGCACTAACTATGGCTACACCTTC.

V gene TRBV2 combines with J gene TRBJ2-2, with D uncertain. Trimming removed 7 bases from V and 1 base from J, with 13 bases in between. This CDR3 contains 15 residues. Germline V lookup: CDR1 SNHLY, CDR2 FYNNEI. The CDR3 sequence is CASKAVSGNTGELFF. CDR3 sequence (DNA): TGTGCCAGCAAAGCCGTTTCAGGGAACACCGGGGAGCTGTTTTTT.

The rearrangement uses TRBV29-1 and TRBJ2-3, with 8 bases matching TRBD2. This CDR3 is built from 15 residues. V was clipped by 6 bases and J by 2 bases; unmatched bases: 10. From germline, CDR1 is SQVTM and CDR2 ANQGSEA. CDR3 bases: TGCAGCGTCGACTCCCAGCGGGGGAACACAGATACGCAGTATTTT. This translates into CSVDSQRGNTDTQYF.

The chain carries TRBV12-3 or TRBV12-4 and TRBJ2-7; TRBD2 matches at 8 bases. The CDR3 consists of 14 residues. V lost 2 bases to trimming and J lost 3 bases; unmatched junction nucleotides: 3. As DNA, the CDR3 is TGTGCCAGCAGTTTAAAGCGGGGGAGCTACGAGCAGTACTTC. Its translation is CASSLKRGSYEQYF.

About this clonotype itself: The germline gene is not matched at one end of the junction; a read error may be the cause. This chain links TRBV3-1 with TRBJ2-5, with TRBD1 matching 7 bases. The CDR3 has 15 amino acids. CDR1 is LGHDT, CDR2 YNNKEL, per germline (reference sequence). Here the CDR3 reads CASSEDRDPQETQYF. CDR3 sequence (DNA): TGTGCCAGCAGCGAAGACAGGGACCCTCAAGAGACCCAGTACTTC.

This rearrangement joins TRBV29-1 to TRBJ1-3, with unresolved D. This CDR3 is 14 amino acids long. Germline lookup yields CDR1 SQVTM and CDR2 ANQGSEA. Trimming cost V 6 bases and J 2 bases, with 14 bases left between them. CDR3 bases: TGCAGCGTCTTACCAGCGCAGCCTGGAAACACCATATATTTT. Residues: CSVLPAQPGNTIYF.

The CDR3 here is CSVGDRGGVTEAFF. In DNA form, the CDR3 reads TGCAGCGTTGGCGACAGGGGGGGAGTCACTGAAGCTTTCTTT. The V call is TRBV29-1, the J call TRBJ1-1, with 9 bases that match TRBD1. Germline CDR1 reads SQVTM; CDR2 reads ANQGSEA. V gave up 4 bases and J gave up 4 bases; unmatched junction bases: 7. CDR3 size: 14 residues.

The CDR3 loop reads CATSRQSPAGGLWAKNIQYF. As DNA, the CDR3 is TGTGCCACCAGCAGACAATCCCCGGCAGGGGGCCTTTGGGCCAAAAACATTCAGTACTTC. The chain couples TRBV15 to TRBJ2-4; 8 bases fit TRBD1. This CDR3 has 20 amino acids. CDR1 is LNHNV, CDR2 YYDKDF, per germline (reference sequence). Trimming at V came to 2 bases and at J to 1 base, leaving 16 bases not matched to a gene.